This TCR beta chain was recovered during a study of blood T cell repertoires in COVID-19. Overall study context: PBMCs, B-cell-depleted T cells, or T cells were the source of the cDNA or gDNA that made up the material.

Libraries were prepared by immunoSEQ multiplex PCR; TCRdb keeps only in-frame clonotypes and omits some of them. The table records 250,000 or so clones, around 83% of them present only once. The germline V and J ends were trimmed by 7 bases and 4 bases, with 13 bases remaining between them. The V gene's germline CDR1 is SQVTM and CDR2 ANQGSEA. The CDR3 sequence is 13 residues long. This TCR was sampled from a man aged 25 to 40 who had recovered from COVID-19. This chain connects TRBV29-1 to TRBJ1-4; D is undetermined. Sequenced material: peripheral blood. The CDR3 DNA reads as TGCAGCGGAAAGAGGGCGGATAATGAAAAACTGTTTTTT. Translating it yields CSGKRADNEKLFF.